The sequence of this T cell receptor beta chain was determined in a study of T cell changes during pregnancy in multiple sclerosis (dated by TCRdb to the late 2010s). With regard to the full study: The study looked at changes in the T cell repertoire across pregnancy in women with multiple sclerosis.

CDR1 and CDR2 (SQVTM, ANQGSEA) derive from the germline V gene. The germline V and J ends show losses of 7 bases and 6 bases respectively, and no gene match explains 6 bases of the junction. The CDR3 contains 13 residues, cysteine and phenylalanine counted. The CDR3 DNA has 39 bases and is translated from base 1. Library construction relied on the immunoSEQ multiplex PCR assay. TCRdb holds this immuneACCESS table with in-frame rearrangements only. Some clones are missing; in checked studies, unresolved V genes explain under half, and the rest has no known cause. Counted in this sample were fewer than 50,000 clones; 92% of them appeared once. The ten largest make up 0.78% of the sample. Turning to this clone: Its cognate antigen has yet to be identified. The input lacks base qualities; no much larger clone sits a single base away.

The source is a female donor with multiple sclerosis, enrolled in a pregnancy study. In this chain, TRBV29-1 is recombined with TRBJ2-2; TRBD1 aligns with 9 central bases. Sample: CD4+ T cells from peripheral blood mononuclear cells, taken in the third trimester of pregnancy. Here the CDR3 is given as CSAKTGGAGELFF. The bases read TGCAGCGCCAAGACAGGGGGAGCCGGGGAGCTGTTTTTT.